Shown below are 32 T cell receptor beta chains from a single sample sequenced in a study of OX40 agonist ivuxolimab in advanced cancers. The method was immunoSEQ multiplex PCR; TCRdb's version includes in-frame clones alone and lacks a portion of them. The data hold more than 15,000 clones, with 84% observed a single time. This sample comprised CD4+ or CD8+ T cells sorted from blood, obtained in a trial of the OX40 agonist ivuxolimab. The receptors shown here come from an adult with an advanced solid tumor such as melanoma, head and neck, liver or kidney cancer.

The chain links TRBV7-6 to TRBJ2-7; no definite D call. The germline V and J ends were trimmed by 6 bases and 1 base, with 10 bases remaining between them. Germline V gene lookup returns CDR1 SGHVS and CDR2 FNYEAQ. The CDR3 runs to 13 residues. This chain's CDR3 is CASSPGNSYEQYF. In nucleotides, the CDR3 is TGTGCCAGCAGTCCCGGAAATTCCTACGAGCAGTACTTC.

This clone was observed a few times. The chain carries TRBV28 and TRBJ1-5; maybe TRBD1 (5 bases). CDR3 size: 15 residues. CDR1 is MDHEN and CDR2 is SYDVKM in the germline V gene. V shed 5 bases and J shed 0 bases, with 11 bases lying between them. The CDR3 reads CASSPRQISNQPQHF. The CDR3 DNA is TGTGCCAGCAGTCCACGACAGATTAGCAATCAGCCCCAGCATTTT.

J is TRBJ2-1 and V is TRBV15; 8 nucleotides agree with TRBD1. V was clipped by 3 bases and J by 7 bases; unmatched bases: 5. Germline V gives CDR1 LNHNV, CDR2 YYDKDF (reference sequence). The CDR3 has 14 amino acids. CDR3 sequence (DNA): TGTGCCACCAGCAGTTGGACAGGGTGGAATGAGCAGTTCTTC. Its translation is CATSSWTGWNEQFF.

The chain is built from TRBV16 and TRBJ2-1; D not resolved. The V end was cut by 0 bases, the J end by 4 bases, with 4 bases between. The CDR3 is made up of 13 amino acids. Germline V CDR1 and CDR2: KGHSY, FQNENV. Written as DNA, the CDR3 is TGTGCCAGCAGCCAATCCTTATACAATGAGCAGTTCTTC. Protein product: CASSQSLYNEQFF.

The CDR3 is CASSGGERGINEQFF. Here the CDR3 DNA reads TGTGCCAGCAGCGGTGGCGAGCGGGGGATCAATGAGCAGTTCTTC. V usage is TRBV5-8 and J usage is TRBJ2-1, with TRBD2 matching over 8 bases. This CDR3 is 15 amino acids long. The junction had 9 bases not matched to a gene; V was cut back by 4 bases and J by 6 bases. Germline CDR1 and CDR2: SGHTS and YDEGEE.

The chain links TRBV4-1 to TRBJ2-2; D might be TRBD2 (7 bases). The V end was cut by 3 bases, the J end by 3 bases, with 20 bases between. The CDR3 covers 18 residues. Germline V CDR1 and CDR2: MGHRA, YSYEKL. The CDR3 DNA is TGCGCCAGCAGCCAGGCTCCTCGGGGGGCCGGGGACACCGGGGAGCTGTTTTTT. Its protein is CASSQAPRGAGDTGELFF.

The genes are TRBV5-6 and TRBJ2-7, with D hard to call. CDR3 length: 12 amino acids. V was trimmed by 4 bases and J by 3 bases, leaving 8 bases between them. CDR1 SGHDT and CDR2 YYEEEE come from the germline V gene. CDR3 coding DNA: TGTGCCAGCAGCAAGGTCAGCTACGAGCAGTACTTC. It encodes CASSKVSYEQYF.

This chain links TRBV13 with TRBJ2-1, with 7 bases identical to TRBD1. Germline CDR1 is PRHDT and CDR2 is FYEKMQ (reference sequence). The CDR3 has 14 residues. The V gene end was trimmed by 5 bases and the J gene end by 0 bases; junction bases not matched to a gene: 1. The chain's CDR3 is CASSHRGSYNEQFF. The CDR3 nucleotides read TGTGCCAGCAGCCACAGGGGCTCCTACAATGAGCAGTTCTTC.

The J gene is TRBJ2-1, the V gene TRBV6-4, with 11 positions matching TRBD2. V was clipped by 0 bases and J by 0 bases; unmatched bases: 7. CDR1 and CDR2 (germline): MRHNA, SNTAGT. The CDR3 loop spans 19 amino acids. The CDR3, as DNA: TGTGCCAGCAGTGACTCAACACTAGCGGGAGATTCCTCCTACAATGAGCAGTTCTTC. It codes for CASSDSTLAGDSSYNEQFF.

This clone occurred a few times. The chain combines TRBV27 with TRBJ2-3; tentative D call: TRBD1 (6 bases). The V gene's germline CDR1 is MNHEY and CDR2 SMNVEV (reference sequence). V gave up 5 bases and J gave up 4 bases, with 7 bases separating them. The CDR3 is 12 residues long. CDR3 in amino acids: CASSKGADTQYF. The CDR3 DNA follows: TGTGCCAGCAGTAAGGGGGCAGATACGCAGTATTTT.

In this sample, this clone turned up once. V usage is TRBV7-9 and J usage is TRBJ2-3; 8 bases fit TRBD2. CDR1 is SEHNR and CDR2 is FQNEAQ in the germline V gene (reference sequence). The length of the CDR3 is 16 residues. The V and J ends lost 5 bases and 2 bases, in that order; junction bases with no gene match: 9. CDR3 residues: CASSPIPGLDTDTQYF. CDR3 DNA sequence: TGTGCCAGCAGCCCAATACCGGGACTAGACACAGATACGCAGTATTTT.

This clone is medium-sized (0.01 to 0.1%) by share. The genes are TRBV5-4 and TRBJ1-2; possibly TRBD1 for D (5 bases). From germline, CDR1 is SGHNT and CDR2 YYREEE (reference sequence). The CDR3 consists of 13 residues. V gave up 4 bases and J gave up 5 bases, with 12 bases separating them. CDR3: CASSLDSGYGYTF. In DNA form, the CDR3 reads TGTGCCAGCAGCCTAGACAGTGGGTATGGCTACACCTTC.

The V and J genes are TRBV6-5 and TRBJ1-2; tentatively, D is TRBD1 (5 bases). The V gene's germline CDR1 is MNHEY and CDR2 SVGAGI. The CDR3 length is 15 residues. V was pared by 4 bases and J by 0 bases, with 12 bases between. The CDR3 nucleotides read TGTGCCAGCAGTTTCCAGGGTGGGGCTAACTATGGCTACACCTTC. This sequence encodes CASSFQGGANYGYTF.

Written as DNA, the CDR3 is TGTGCCAGCAGTTTCAGAGGGGGGTATGTAGCCAAAAACATTCAGTACTTC. Translating it yields CASSFRGGYVAKNIQYF. This sequence joins TRBV28 and TRBJ2-4; D may match TRBD1 or TRBD2 (6 bases each). The CDR3 is 17 residues long. CDR1 MDHEN and CDR2 SYDVKM come from the germline V gene. V dropped 3 bases and J dropped 0 bases, with 15 bases sitting between them.

The rearrangement uses TRBV5-6 and TRBJ2-7, with a tentative D call TRBD1 (5 bases). Trimming left V 3 bases short and J 3 bases short, with 16 bases between. Per the germline V gene, CDR1 is SGHDT and CDR2 is YYEEEE. The CDR3 is 15 residues long. As DNA, the CDR3 is TGTGCCAGCAGCTCCGTCCTCGACAGTTACTACGAGCAGTACTTC. Translation: CASSSVLDSYYEQYF.

The chain is built from TRBV5-1 and TRBJ1-5, with TRBD1 matching over 11 bases. Germline V gives CDR1 SGHRS, CDR2 YFSETQ. Trimming at V came to 6 bases and at J to 0 bases, leaving 11 bases not matched to a gene. The CDR3 consists of 18 residues. In nucleotides, the CDR3 is TGCGCCAGCAATAGGATAGGACAGGGGGCTGATAGCAATCAGCCCCAGCATTTT. Its protein is CASNRIGQGADSNQPQHF.

This clone was recorded a few times. The V and J genes are TRBV5-1 and TRBJ1-1, with 9 nucleotides matching TRBD1. With 0 bases clipped from V and 0 bases from J, the junction kept 3 bases outside the gene matches. CDR3 length: 16 residues. Looked up from germline, CDR1 is SGHRS and CDR2 is YFSETQ. CDR3 sequence: CASSLAGQGLNTEAFF. CDR3 nucleotides: TGCGCCAGCAGCTTGGCGGGACAGGGCTTGAACACTGAAGCTTTCTTT.

The chain links TRBV28 to TRBJ2-1, with TRBD2 identical over 7 bases. CDR1 and CDR2 from the germline V gene are MDHEN and SYDVKM. J gave up 8 bases and V 6 bases, and 4 bases lay outside the gene matches. The CDR3 loop spans 12 amino acids. The CDR3 DNA is TGTGCCAGCAGCCTGGGAGGGGATGAGCAGTTCTTC. Translation gives CASSLGGDEQFF.

The rearrangement joins TRBV7-9 to TRBJ2-1; 8 bases are a match to TRBD1. CDR1 and CDR2 from the germline V gene are SEHNR and FQNEAQ (reference sequence). The J segment lost 5 bases and the V segment lost 5 bases, leaving 11 bases of the junction unmatched. The CDR3 sequence is 16 residues long. CDR3: CASSLGEGQVNNEQFF. CDR3 bases: TGTGCCAGCAGCCTAGGAGAGGGACAGGTAAACAATGAGCAGTTCTTC.

The CDR3: CASSFLVGRGRDTQYF. DNA of the CDR3: TGTGCCAGCAGCTTTCTTGTTGGCAGGGGGAGAGATACGCAGTATTTT. The rearrangement links TRBV7-9 to TRBJ2-3; the match to TRBD1 covers 7 bases. The V gene's germline CDR1 is SEHNR and CDR2 FQNEAQ (reference sequence). Trimming at V came to 3 bases and at J to 5 bases, leaving 11 bases not matched to a gene. This CDR3 spans 16 amino acids. Full variable domain (missing parts from reference TRBV7-9 and TRBJ2-3): DTGVSQNPRHKITKRGQNVTFRCDPISEHNRLYWYRQTLGQGPEFLTYFQNEAQLEKSRLLSDRFSAERPKGSFSTLEIQRTEQGDSAMYLCASSFLVGRGRDTQYFGPGTRLTVL.

This clone was detected only once. The CDR3 region has the DNA TGTGCCAGCAGCTTGGGGCAGGGGGAATACGAGCAGTACTTC. Protein: CASSLGQGEYEQYF. The chain combines TRBV5-4 with TRBJ2-7, with 7 bases fitting TRBD1. The CDR3 spans 14 residues. The germline V gene encodes CDR1 SGHNT and CDR2 YYREEE (reference sequence). V lost 0 bases and J lost 4; bases outside the gene matches: 4.

This chain uses TRBV2 with TRBJ2-7; 8 bases align to TRBD2. The CDR3 totals 16 residues. Germline CDR1 and CDR2: SNHLY and FYNNEI. The J segment lost 2 bases and the V segment lost 3 bases, leaving 9 bases of the junction unmatched. The CDR3 region has the DNA TGTGCCAGCAGTGAGGGGGCTAGCGGGTTTCCCTACGAGCAGTACTTC. This gives the protein CASSEGASGFPYEQYF.

With regard to this clone: Sequence at one end of the junction differs from germline and may be a read error. The gene calls are TRBV13 and TRBJ2-2, with a weak D call TRBD2 (5 bases). Germline-derived CDR1 and CDR2 are PRHDT and FYEKMQ (reference sequence). The CDR3 runs 17 residues. CDR3 in amino acids: CASSLGLTSGNTGELFF. DNA for the CDR3: TGTGCCAGCAGCCTAGGACTCACGTCGGGGAACACCGGGGAGCTGTTTTTT.

This chain connects TRBV12-5 to TRBJ1-1; no reliable D call. The length of the CDR3 is 14 residues. V was pared by 3 bases and J by 1 base, with 9 bases between. Germline lookup yields CDR1 LGHNT and CDR2 FRNRAP. The CDR3 nucleotides read TGTGCTAGTGGTTTTGGAGGGCCGAACACTGAAGCTTTCTTT. Protein: CASGFGGPNTEAFF.

The rearrangement joins TRBV7-3 to TRBJ1-2; D unclear. Per the germline V gene, CDR1 is SGHTA and CDR2 is FQGTGA. The CDR3 totals 13 residues. Deletions cut 4 bases from V and 4 bases from J, with 10 bases between. The CDR3 sequence is CASSYGSGYGYTF. The CDR3 DNA follows: TGTGCCAGCAGCTATGGTAGTGGCTATGGCTACACCTTC.

This chain's CDR3 is CASSLTISGTDTQYF. The CDR3 DNA reads TGCGCCAGCAGCTTGACCATCTCGGGCACAGATACGCAGTATTTT. The rearrangement links TRBV5-1 to TRBJ2-3; no firm D call. V gave up 1 base and J gave up 1 base, with 10 bases separating them. The CDR3 is 15 residues long. Germline CDR1 is SGHRS and CDR2 is YFSETQ.

V and J are TRBV30 and TRBJ2-7; D is unresolved. Trimming left V 4 bases short and J 5 bases short, with 12 bases between. Germline V gene sequence: CDR1 GTSNPN, CDR2 SVGIG (reference sequence). This CDR3 contains 12 residues. The CDR3: CAWTEVANEQYF. CDR3 DNA sequence: TGTGCCTGGACCGAAGTAGCAAACGAGCAGTACTTC.

The V gene is TRBV7-8, the J gene TRBJ2-1; 8 bases are shared with TRBD2. This CDR3 comprises 16 residues. The V gene end was trimmed by 2 bases and the J gene end by 5 bases; junction bases not matched to a gene: 8. CDR1 and CDR2 from the germline V gene are SGHVS and FQNEAQ. The CDR3 DNA reads TGTGCCAGCAGCTTAAGAGGAAGCGGGAGCAACAATGAGCAGTTCTTC. The encoded protein is CASSLRGSGSNNEQFF.

The chain recombines TRBV13 with TRBJ2-3; TRBD2 agrees at 14 bases. V was pared by 4 bases and J by 5 bases, with 2 bases of the junction left unmatched. This CDR3 is built from 15 residues. Germline values: CDR1 PRHDT, CDR2 FYEKMQ (reference sequence). CDR3 in amino acids: CASSYGLAGGDTQYF. For the CDR3, the DNA is TGTGCCAGCAGCTACGGACTAGCGGGGGGAGATACGCAGTATTTT.

The genes are TRBV7-6 and TRBJ2-7; 7 bases are shared with TRBD1. The germline gives CDR1 SGHVS, CDR2 FNYEAQ. Losses at the gene ends were 1 base for V and 2 bases for J; bases not matched to a gene: 2. CDR3 length: 14 residues. The CDR3 DNA sequence: TGTGCCAGCAGCTTAGGGACAGGAGCCTACGAGCAGTACTTC. Its protein is CASSLGTGAYEQYF.

The chain joins TRBV11-2 to TRBJ2-1; D perhaps matches TRBD1 (5 bases). In germline, CDR1 is SGHAT, CDR2 FQNNGV. This CDR3 has 15 residues. Trimming cost V 0 bases and J 4 bases, with 10 bases left between them. CDR3 sequence (DNA): TGTGCCAGCAGCTTAGATGGGGCAGGGTACAATGAGCAGTTCTTC. This sequence encodes CASSLDGAGYNEQFF.

This chain joins TRBV11-1 and TRBJ1-3, with D hard to call. CDR1 and CDR2 from the germline V gene are SGHAT and FQDESV (reference sequence). Deletions cut 0 bases from V and 11 bases from J, with 20 bases between. The CDR3 runs 16 residues. CDR3 DNA: TGTGCCAGCAGCTTAGCCGAGAGAATTGACCTTATCCCCATATATTTT. It translates to CASSLAERIDLIPIYF. The variable domain in full, with the rest retrieved from reference TRBV11-1 and TRBJ1-3, is EAEVAQSPRYKITEKSQAVAFWCDPISGHATLYWYRQILGQGPELLVQFQDESVVDDSQLPKDRFSAERLKGVDSTLKIQPAELGDSAMYLCASSLAERIDLIPIYFGEGSWLTVV.